The clone carrying this T cell receptor (beta chain) was seen a handful of times. The sample comes from a study of PD-1 blockade in classical Hodgkin lymphoma. The CDR3 runs to 18 residues. The J segment lost 0 bases and the V segment lost 0 bases, leaving 7 bases of the junction unmatched. Assay: immunoSEQ multiplex PCR; the TCRdb copy retains only in-frame clones and omits some. The sample comprises some 4,500 clones, 67% of which are singletons, and 25% to 30% rests with the top ten. This sample's time point: cycle 4 day 1 (C4D1), after less than 7 weeks of nivolumab. Relapse after autologous stem cell transplantation occurred in every patient, and brentuximab vedotin exposure varied.

The TCR sequence derives from a human donor with classical Hodgkin lymphoma. The sample was peripheral blood mononuclear cells (PBMCs), taken before the fourth cycle of nivolumab. V is TRBV5-3 and J is TRBJ2-3, with 10 bases identical to TRBD1. TRBV5-3 is an ORF, with its function uncertain. The CDR3: CARSLGGTGAISTDTQYF. The CDR3 DNA sequence: TGTGCCAGAAGCTTGGGGGGGACAGGGGCTATTAGCACAGATACGCAGTATTTT.